This is a list of T cell receptor beta chains from one sample in a study of human T cells and chemical hapten exposure. MiXCR, run by TCRdb on the RACE reads, gives a single entry per CDR3 protein. Among tens of thousands of distinct CDR3 sequences listed, about 9.4% were seen once. Sequenced material: whole blood, taken in connection with sensitization to the hapten diphenylcyclopropenone (DPC). The receptors stem from a middle-aged woman with alopecia areata. Some clones in this sample may be carry-over from other donors' samples. Both conserved end residues are part of each CDR3. D genes are given only for firm matches. Part of the rows lack a size; the others show once, few, many or a class for expanded clones.

CASSLSGGHPYNEQFF	TGTGCCAGCAGCCTCAGCGGGGGGCACCCGTACAATGAGCAGTTCTTC	TRBJ2-1	16	TRBV7-6	TRBD2	many
CASRPPQGAKNIQYF	TGTGCCAGCAGACCACCGCAGGGGGCCAAAAACATTCAGTACTTC	TRBJ2-4	15	TRBV6-5	NA	many
CSAPHRAPMNTEAFF	TGCAGTGCTCCCCACAGGGCGCCCATGAACACTGAAGCTTTCTTT	TRBJ1-1	15	TRBV20-1	NA	few
CASSQDSGGANEQFF	TGCGCCAGCAGCCAAGATAGCGGGGGGGCCAATGAGCAGTTCTTC	TRBJ2-1	15	TRBV4-1	TRBD2	many
CASSVGGEGSPLHF	TGTGCCAGCAGCGTAGGCGGGGAAGGTTCACCCCTCCACTTT	TRBJ1-6	14	TRBV9	NA	many
CASSLSDRGVAGYTF	TGTGCCAGCAGCCTATCGGACAGGGGAGTAGCTGGCTACACCTTC	TRBJ1-2	15	TRBV3-1	TRBD1	many
CASSSWTGSNTGELFF	TGTGCCAGCAGCTCGTGGACAGGGTCGAACACCGGGGAGCTGTTTTTT	TRBJ2-2	16	TRBV13	TRBD1	medium-sized
CASSPTGSSYNEQFF	TGTGCCAGCAGTCCTACAGGGAGCTCCTACAATGAGCAGTTCTTC	TRBJ2-1	15	TRBV6-1	NA	NA
CSAGTAKGYNEQFF	TGCAGTGCGGGGACAGCCAAGGGGTACAATGAGCAGTTCTTC	TRBJ2-1	14	TRBV20-1	TRBD1	few
CASRPSTAFF	TGTGCAAGTCGCCCCTCCACCGCTTTCTTT	TRBJ1-1	10	TRBV12-2	NA	few
CASSSDRFYGYTF	TGTGCCAGCAGCTCCGACAGGTTCTATGGCTACACCTTC	TRBJ1-2	13	TRBV12-3/TRBV12-4	NA	few
CASSSRSGGYTEAFF	TGTGCCAGCAGTTCTAGATCAGGGGGATACACTGAAGCTTTCTTT	TRBJ1-1	15	TRBV27	TRBD1	many
CSARSGQDTQYF	TGCAGTGCTAGGAGCGGCCAAGATACGCAGTATTTT	TRBJ2-3	12	TRBV20-1	NA	few
CATRLEFAGELFF	TGTGCCACCCGGCTAGAGTTCGCCGGGGAGCTGTTTTTT	TRBJ2-2	13	TRBV24-1	NA	NA
CSARGTGSTDTQYF	TGCAGCGCCCGAGGGACAGGCAGCACAGATACGCAGTATTTT	TRBJ2-3	14	TRBV29-1	TRBD1	NA